The rows below give T cell receptor beta chains drawn from one sample of a study of Ad26.COV2.S vaccination and SARS-CoV-2 variants. Using immunoSEQ multiplex PCR, the repertoire was profiled, and TCRdb retains in-frame clones only, with some absent. This table holds about 680,000 clones, 70% to 90% found once. The sample consisted of peripheral blood, taken in a trial of Ad26.COV2.S vaccine versus placebo. These receptors all stem from a person between 18 and 65 years old who received the Ad26.COV2.S COVID-19 vaccine or a placebo. CDR3s include the opening cysteine and the closing phenylalanine or tryptophan. Fields, in order: V gene, J gene, D gene, clone size, CDR3 DNA, CDR3 protein. D genes are given only for firm matches. Not all rows give a size; the values are once, few, many and, for expanded clones, a class.

v_call: TRBV18
j_call: TRBJ1-1
d_call: .
clone_size: .
cdr3_nt: TGTGCCAGCTCACAGTGGACGGGCACTGAAGCTTTCTTT
cdr3_aa: CASSQWTGTEAFF

v_call: TRBV5-1
j_call: TRBJ1-1
d_call: .
clone_size: .
cdr3_nt: TGCGCCAGCACCTTGGGGAGGCTTGAGATGAACACTGAAGCTTTCTTT
cdr3_aa: CASTLGRLEMNTEAFF

v_call: TRBV6-2/TRBV6-3
j_call: TRBJ2-1
d_call: TRBD2
clone_size: .
cdr3_nt: TGTGCCAGCAGTATAGCGGGGGGTATCAATGAGCAGTTCTTC
cdr3_aa: CASSIAGGINEQFF

v_call: TRBV20-1
j_call: TRBJ1-2
d_call: .
clone_size: .
cdr3_nt: TGCAGTGCTAGAGGGGGGGGCGGCTACACCTTC
cdr3_aa: CSARGGGGYTF

v_call: TRBV10-3
j_call: TRBJ1-1
d_call: TRBD1
clone_size: .
cdr3_nt: TGTGCCATCAGTGCCTCGACAGGGGGCAGGACTGAAGCTTTCTTT
cdr3_aa: CAISASTGGRTEAFF

v_call: TRBV30
j_call: TRBJ2-2
d_call: .
clone_size: .
cdr3_nt: TGTGCCTGGCGGGGGGCCCCGAACACCGGGGAGCTGTTTTTT
cdr3_aa: CAWRGAPNTGELFF

v_call: TRBV29-1
j_call: TRBJ1-1
d_call: .
clone_size: few
cdr3_nt: TGCAGCGTTCACCCCCCGCTGGGAGCCACTGAAGCTTTCTTT
cdr3_aa: CSVHPPLGATEAFF

v_call: TRBV5-1
j_call: TRBJ1-2
d_call: TRBD1
clone_size: .
cdr3_nt: TGCGCCAGCAGCTTGGGACCCCGGGACAGATCTTATGGCTACACCTTC
cdr3_aa: CASSLGPRDRSYGYTF

v_call: TRBV6-5
j_call: TRBJ2-5
d_call: TRBD2
clone_size: .
cdr3_nt: TGTGCCAGCGGCCTAGCGGCCTCGGGTGGAGAGACCCAGTACTTC
cdr3_aa: CASGLAASGGETQYF

v_call: TRBV7-9
j_call: TRBJ2-3
d_call: TRBD2
clone_size: .
cdr3_nt: TGTGCCAGCAGCTTACTTAGCGGGGACTTTAGCACAGATACGCAGTATTTT
cdr3_aa: CASSLLSGDFSTDTQYF

v_call: TRBV3-1/TRBV3-2
j_call: TRBJ2-5
d_call: TRBD2
clone_size: .
cdr3_nt: TGTGCCAGCAGCGTACTAGCGGAAGAGACCCAGTACTTC
cdr3_aa: CASSVLAEETQYF

v_call: TRBV19
j_call: TRBJ1-4
d_call: .
clone_size: .
cdr3_nt: TGTGCCAGTAGTATAGGGGCAAGAACTAATGAAAAACTGTTTTTT
cdr3_aa: CASSIGARTNEKLFF

v_call: TRBV18
j_call: TRBJ2-2
d_call: .
clone_size: .
cdr3_nt: TGTGCCAGCTCACCCCAAGCCGGGACAAACACCGGGGAGCTGTTTTTT
cdr3_aa: CASSPQAGTNTGELFF

v_call: TRBV27
j_call: TRBJ1-1
d_call: .
clone_size: .
cdr3_nt: TGTGCCAGCAGGCCGTTAGGGACGGCGAACACTGAAGCTTTCTTT
cdr3_aa: CASRPLGTANTEAFF

v_call: TRBV12-5
j_call: TRBJ1-2
d_call: .
clone_size: .
cdr3_nt: TGTGCTAGTGGGAGATTAGCTAACTATGGCTACACCTTC
cdr3_aa: CASGRLANYGYTF

v_call: TRBV20-1
j_call: TRBJ2-7
d_call: .
clone_size: .
cdr3_nt: TGCAGTGCTTTGCCTGGTTACGAGCAGTACTTC
cdr3_aa: CSALPGYEQYF

v_call: TRBV18
j_call: TRBJ1-6
d_call: .
clone_size: .
cdr3_nt: TGTGCCAGCTCACCAGATGATTCACCCCTCCACTTT
cdr3_aa: CASSPDDSPLHF

v_call: TRBV29-1
j_call: TRBJ1-2
d_call: .
clone_size: once
cdr3_nt: TGCAGCGTCCCTGGGAGGGGTACTACCGCTAACTATGGCTACACCTTC
cdr3_aa: CSVPGRGTTANYGYTF

v_call: TRBV11-3
j_call: TRBJ2-7
d_call: .
clone_size: .
cdr3_nt: TGTGCCAGCAGCTTAACAGGAAGGGAGCAGTACTTC
cdr3_aa: CASSLTGREQYF

v_call: TRBV4-3
j_call: TRBJ2-2
d_call: .
clone_size: .
cdr3_nt: TGCGCCAGCAGCCTACTAGCCTCGACGAACACCGGGGAGCTGTTTTTT
cdr3_aa: CASSLLASTNTGELFF

v_call: TRBV10-3
j_call: TRBJ1-4
d_call: .
clone_size: few
cdr3_nt: TGTGCCATCAGTGAGTCGATGGGTGGAGGAGAAAAACTGTTTTTT
cdr3_aa: CAISESMGGGEKLFF

v_call: TRBV7-6
j_call: TRBJ2-5
d_call: .
clone_size: few
cdr3_nt: TGTGCCAGCAGCATCCAAGAGACCCAGTACTTC
cdr3_aa: CASSIQETQYF

v_call: TRBV13
j_call: TRBJ1-1
d_call: TRBD1
clone_size: .
cdr3_nt: TGTGCCAGCAGCCCCCGGGACAGTACTGAAGCTTTCTTT
cdr3_aa: CASSPRDSTEAFF

v_call: TRBV6-1
j_call: TRBJ1-4
d_call: .
clone_size: .
cdr3_nt: TGTGCCAGCAGTGAAGAGCGAATGGGAGCCGCGGGCGAAAAACTGTTTTTT
cdr3_aa: CASSEERMGAAGEKLFF

v_call: TRBV5-1
j_call: TRBJ1-4
d_call: .
clone_size: .
cdr3_nt: TGCGCCAGCAGCCACGGGAACCGAGAAATAGGGGAAAAACTGTTTTTT
cdr3_aa: CASSHGNREIGEKLFF

v_call: TRBV7-2
j_call: TRBJ2-7
d_call: .
clone_size: .
cdr3_nt: TGTGCCAGCAGCGGGGCTCGGACTAGGGGGGACGAGCAGTACTTC
cdr3_aa: CASSGARTRGDEQYF

v_call: TRBV7-2
j_call: TRBJ2-3
d_call: TRBD2
clone_size: .
cdr3_nt: TGTGCCAGCAGCCCCGGAACGACTAGCGGGAAGGGGGATACGCAGTATTTT
cdr3_aa: CASSPGTTSGKGDTQYF

v_call: TRBV6-5
j_call: TRBJ1-2
d_call: .
clone_size: .
cdr3_nt: TGTGCCAGCAGCCGCCTCGGGGCCGGCTACACCTTC
cdr3_aa: CASSRLGAGYTF

v_call: TRBV18
j_call: TRBJ1-5
d_call: .
clone_size: .
cdr3_nt: TGTGCCAGCTCACCACAGGAGCCATCGAGTCAGCCCCAGCATTTT
cdr3_aa: CASSPQEPSSQPQHF

v_call: TRBV30
j_call: TRBJ2-2
d_call: TRBD2
clone_size: .
cdr3_nt: TGTGCCTGGAGTGTAAAGCGGGGGAACACCGGGGAGCTGTTTTTT
cdr3_aa: CAWSVKRGNTGELFF

v_call: TRBV10-3
j_call: TRBJ1-2
d_call: TRBD1
clone_size: .
cdr3_nt: TGTGCCATCAGGAGGGACAGCTTTGTGGGCTACACCTTC
cdr3_aa: CAIRRDSFVGYTF